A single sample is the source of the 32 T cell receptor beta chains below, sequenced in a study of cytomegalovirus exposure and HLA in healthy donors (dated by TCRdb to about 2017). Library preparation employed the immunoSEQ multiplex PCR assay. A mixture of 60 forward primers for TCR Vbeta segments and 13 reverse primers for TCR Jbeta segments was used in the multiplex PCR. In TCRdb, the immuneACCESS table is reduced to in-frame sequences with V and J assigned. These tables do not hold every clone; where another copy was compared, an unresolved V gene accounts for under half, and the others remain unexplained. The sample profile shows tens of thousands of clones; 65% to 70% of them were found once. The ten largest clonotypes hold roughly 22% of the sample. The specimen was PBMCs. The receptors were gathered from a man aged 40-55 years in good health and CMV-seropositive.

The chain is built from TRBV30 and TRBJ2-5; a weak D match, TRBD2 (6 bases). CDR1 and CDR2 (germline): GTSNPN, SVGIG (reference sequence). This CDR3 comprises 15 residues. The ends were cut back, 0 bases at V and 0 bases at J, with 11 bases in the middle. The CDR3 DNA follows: TGTGCCTGGAGTGTATTCCGGGGGAACCAAGAGACCCAGTACTTC. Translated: CAWSVFRGNQETQYF. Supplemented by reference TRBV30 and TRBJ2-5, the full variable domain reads SQTIHQWPATLVQPVGSPLSLECTVEGTSNPNLYWYRQAAGRGLQLLFYSVGIGQISSEVPQNLSASRPQDRQFILSSKKLLLSDSGFYLCAWSVFRGNQETQYFGPGTRLLVL.

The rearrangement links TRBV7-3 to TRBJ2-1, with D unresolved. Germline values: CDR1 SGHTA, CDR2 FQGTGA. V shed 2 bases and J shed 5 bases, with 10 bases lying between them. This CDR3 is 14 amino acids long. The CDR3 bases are TGTGCCAGCAGCTTACTACCCCTGGACAATGAGCAGTTCTTC. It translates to CASSLLPLDNEQFF.

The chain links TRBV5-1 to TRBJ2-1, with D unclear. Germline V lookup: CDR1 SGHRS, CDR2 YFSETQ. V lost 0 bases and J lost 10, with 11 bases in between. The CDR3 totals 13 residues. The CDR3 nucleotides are TGCGCCAGCAGCTTGGAACTCACTTTAGAGCAGTTCTTC. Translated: CASSLELTLEQFF. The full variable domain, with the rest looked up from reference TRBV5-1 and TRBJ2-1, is KAGVTQTPRYLIKTRGQQVTLSCSPISGHRSVSWYQQTPGQGLQFLFEYFSETQRNKGNFPGRFSGRQFSNSRSEMNVSTLELGDSALYLCASSLELTLEQFFGPGTRLTVL.

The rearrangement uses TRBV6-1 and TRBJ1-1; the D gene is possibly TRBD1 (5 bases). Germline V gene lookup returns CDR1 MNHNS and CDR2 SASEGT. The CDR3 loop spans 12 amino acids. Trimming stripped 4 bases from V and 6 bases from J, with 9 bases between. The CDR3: CASSVRAAEAFF. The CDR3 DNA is TGTGCCAGCAGTGTCAGGGCTGCTGAAGCTTTCTTT.

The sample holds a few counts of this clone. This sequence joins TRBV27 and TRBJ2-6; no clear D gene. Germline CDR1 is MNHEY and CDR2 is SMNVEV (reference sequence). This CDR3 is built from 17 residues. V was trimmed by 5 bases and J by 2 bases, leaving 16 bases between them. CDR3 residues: CASSPPSTFAGANVLTF. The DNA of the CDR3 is TGTGCCAGCAGTCCCCCGTCGACATTTGCTGGGGCCAACGTCCTGACTTTC.

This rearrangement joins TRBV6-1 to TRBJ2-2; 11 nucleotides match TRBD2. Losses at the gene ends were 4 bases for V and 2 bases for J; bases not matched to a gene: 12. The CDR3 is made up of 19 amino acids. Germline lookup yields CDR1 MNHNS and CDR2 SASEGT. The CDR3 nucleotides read TGTGCCAGCAGTGCCCCACTTGGACTAGCGGGTGCTAACACCGGGGAGCTGTTTTTT. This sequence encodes CASSAPLGLAGANTGELFF.

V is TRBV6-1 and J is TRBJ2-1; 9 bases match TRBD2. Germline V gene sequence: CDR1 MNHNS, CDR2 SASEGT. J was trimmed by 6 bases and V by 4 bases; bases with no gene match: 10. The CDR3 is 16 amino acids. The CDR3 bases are TGTGCCAGCAGTGCTTTAGCGGGGGTAGGTCGCAATGAGCAGTTCTTC. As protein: CASSALAGVGRNEQFF.

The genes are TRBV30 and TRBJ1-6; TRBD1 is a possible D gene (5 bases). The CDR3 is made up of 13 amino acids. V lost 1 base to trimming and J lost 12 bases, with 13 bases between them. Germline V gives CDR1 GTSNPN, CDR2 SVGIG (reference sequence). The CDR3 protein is CAWSGMQGRPLHF. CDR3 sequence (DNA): TGTGCCTGGAGTGGGATGCAGGGAAGACCCCTCCACTTT. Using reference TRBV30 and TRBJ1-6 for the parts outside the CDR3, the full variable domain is SQTIHQWPATLVQPVGSPLSLECTVEGTSNPNLYWYRQAAGRGLQLLFYSVGIGQISSEVPQNLSASRPQDRQFILSSKKLLLSDSGFYLCAWSGMQGRPLHFGNGTRLTVT.

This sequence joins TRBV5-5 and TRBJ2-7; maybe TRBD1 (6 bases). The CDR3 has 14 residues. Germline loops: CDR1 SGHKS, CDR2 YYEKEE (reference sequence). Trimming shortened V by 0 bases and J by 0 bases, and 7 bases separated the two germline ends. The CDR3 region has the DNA TGTGCCAGCAGCTTGGCAGGGGTCTCCTACGAGCAGTACTTC. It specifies CASSLAGVSYEQYF.

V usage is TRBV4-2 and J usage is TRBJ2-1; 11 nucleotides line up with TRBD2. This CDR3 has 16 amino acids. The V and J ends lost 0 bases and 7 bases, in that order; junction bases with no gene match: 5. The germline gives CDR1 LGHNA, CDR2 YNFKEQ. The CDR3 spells CASSQEGTSGGNEQFF. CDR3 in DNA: TGTGCCAGCAGCCAAGAGGGTACTAGCGGGGGTAATGAGCAGTTCTTC.

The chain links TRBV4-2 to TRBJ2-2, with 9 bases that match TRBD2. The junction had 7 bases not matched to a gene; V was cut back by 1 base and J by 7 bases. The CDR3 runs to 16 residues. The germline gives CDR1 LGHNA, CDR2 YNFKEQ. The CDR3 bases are TGTGCCAGCAGCCAAGTTCCCGCGGGGGGGATCGGGGAGCTGTTTTTT. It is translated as CASSQVPAGGIGELFF.

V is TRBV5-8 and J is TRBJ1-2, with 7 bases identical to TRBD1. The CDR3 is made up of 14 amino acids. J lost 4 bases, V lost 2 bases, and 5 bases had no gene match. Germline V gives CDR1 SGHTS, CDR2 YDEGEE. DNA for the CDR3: TGTGCCAGCAGCTTAGACAGGGCCTTCTATGGCTACACCTTC. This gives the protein CASSLDRAFYGYTF. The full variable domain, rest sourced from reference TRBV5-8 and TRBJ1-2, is EAGVTQSPTHLIKTRGQQATLRCSPISGHTSVYWYQQALGLGLQFLLWYDEGEERNRGNFPPRFSGRQFPNYSSELNVNALELEDSALYLCASSLDRAFYGYTFGSGTRLTVV.

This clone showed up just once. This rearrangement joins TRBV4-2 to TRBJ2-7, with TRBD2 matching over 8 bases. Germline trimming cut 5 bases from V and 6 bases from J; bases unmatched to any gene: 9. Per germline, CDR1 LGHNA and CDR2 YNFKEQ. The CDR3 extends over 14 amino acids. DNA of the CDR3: TGTGCCAGCAGCGACCCGGGGGGGGTTGGCGAGCAGTACTTC. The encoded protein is CASSDPGGVGEQYF.

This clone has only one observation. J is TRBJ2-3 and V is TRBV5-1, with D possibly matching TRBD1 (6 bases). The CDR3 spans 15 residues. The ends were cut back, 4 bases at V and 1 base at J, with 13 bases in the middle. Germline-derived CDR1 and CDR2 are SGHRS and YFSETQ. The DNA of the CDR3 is TGCGCCAGCAGCAGCGGACAGACAGGCACAGATACGCAGTATTTT. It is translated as CASSSGQTGTDTQYF.

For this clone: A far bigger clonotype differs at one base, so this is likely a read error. CDR3 region: CASSEWTLANYGYTF. The CDR3 region has the DNA TGTGCCAGCAGTGAGTGGACTCTAGCTAACTATGGCTACACCTTC. This chain connects TRBV2 to TRBJ1-2; D unclear. The V end lost 3 bases, the J end lost 0 bases, and 11 bases lay between the germline ends. Per the germline V gene, CDR1 is SNHLY and CDR2 is FYNNEI. CDR3 length: 15 residues. Variable domain in full (rest from reference TRBV2 and TRBJ1-2): EPEVTQTPSHQVTQMGQEVILRCVPISNHLYFYWYRQILGQKVEFLVSFYNNEISEKSEIFDDQFSVERPDGSNFTLKIRSTKLEDSAMYFCASSEWTLANYGYTFGSGTRLTVV.

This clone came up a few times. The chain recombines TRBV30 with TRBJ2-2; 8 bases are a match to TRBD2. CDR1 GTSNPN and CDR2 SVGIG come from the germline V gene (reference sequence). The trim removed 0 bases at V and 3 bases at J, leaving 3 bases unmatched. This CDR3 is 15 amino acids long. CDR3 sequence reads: CAWSVPGLDTGELFF. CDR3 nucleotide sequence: TGTGCCTGGAGTGTACCGGGACTAGACACCGGGGAGCTGTTTTTT.

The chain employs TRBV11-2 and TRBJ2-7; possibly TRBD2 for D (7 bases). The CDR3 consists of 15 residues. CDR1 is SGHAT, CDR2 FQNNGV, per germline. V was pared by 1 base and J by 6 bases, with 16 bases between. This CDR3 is CASSLAAGAVGEQYF. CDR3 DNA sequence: TGTGCCAGCAGCTTAGCGGCGGGGGCCGTAGGCGAGCAGTACTTC.

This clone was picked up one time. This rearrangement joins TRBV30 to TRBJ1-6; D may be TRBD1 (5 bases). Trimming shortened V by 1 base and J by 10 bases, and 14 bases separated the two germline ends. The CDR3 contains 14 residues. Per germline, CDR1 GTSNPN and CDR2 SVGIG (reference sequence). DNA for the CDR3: TGTGCCTGGAGTGAAACAGGTCCCGGATCACCCCTCCACTTT. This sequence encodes CAWSETGPGSPLHF.

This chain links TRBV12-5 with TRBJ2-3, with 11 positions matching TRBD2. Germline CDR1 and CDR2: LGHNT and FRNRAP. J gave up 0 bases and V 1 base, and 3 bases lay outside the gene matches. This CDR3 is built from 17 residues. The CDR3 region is CASGLGTSGGSTDTQYF. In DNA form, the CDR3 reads TGTGCTAGTGGTTTGGGAACTAGCGGGGGAAGCACAGATACGCAGTATTTT.

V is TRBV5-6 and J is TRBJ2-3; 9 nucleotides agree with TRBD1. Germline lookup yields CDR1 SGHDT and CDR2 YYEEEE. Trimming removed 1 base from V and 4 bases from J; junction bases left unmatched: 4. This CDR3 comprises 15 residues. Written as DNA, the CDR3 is TGTGCCAGCAGCTTGACAGGGGGCTTCGCAGATACGCAGTATTTT. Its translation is CASSLTGGFADTQYF.

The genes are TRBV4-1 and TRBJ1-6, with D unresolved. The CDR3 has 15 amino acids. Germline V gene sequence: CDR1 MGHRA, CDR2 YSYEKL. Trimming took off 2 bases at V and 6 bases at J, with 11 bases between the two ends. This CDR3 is CASSQIPDTNSPLHF. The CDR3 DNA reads TGCGCCAGCAGCCAAATTCCAGACACTAATTCACCCCTCCACTTT.

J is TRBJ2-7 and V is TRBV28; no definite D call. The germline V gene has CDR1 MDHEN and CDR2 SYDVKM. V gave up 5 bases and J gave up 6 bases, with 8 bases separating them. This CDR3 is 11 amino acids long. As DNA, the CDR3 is TGTGCCAGCAGTAACAGCATCGAGCAGTACTTC. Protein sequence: CASSNSIEQYF.

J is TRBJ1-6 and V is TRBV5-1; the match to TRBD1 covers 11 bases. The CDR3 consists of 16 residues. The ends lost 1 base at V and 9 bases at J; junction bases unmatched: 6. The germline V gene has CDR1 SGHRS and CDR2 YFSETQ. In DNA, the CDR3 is TGCGCCAGCAGCTTGTCCCTGGACAGGGGGCTTTCACCCCTCCACTTT. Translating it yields CASSLSLDRGLSPLHF.

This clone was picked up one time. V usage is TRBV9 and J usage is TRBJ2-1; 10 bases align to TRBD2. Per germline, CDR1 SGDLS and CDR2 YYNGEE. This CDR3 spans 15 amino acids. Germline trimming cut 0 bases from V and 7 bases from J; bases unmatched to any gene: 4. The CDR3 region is CASSVGSSGGNEQFF. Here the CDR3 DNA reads TGTGCCAGCAGCGTAGGTTCTAGCGGGGGTAATGAGCAGTTCTTC. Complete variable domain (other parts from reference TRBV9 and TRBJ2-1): DSGVTQTPKHLITATGQRVTLRCSPRSGDLSVYWYQQSLDQGLQFLIQYYNGEERAKGNILERFSAQQFPDLHSELNLSSLELGDSALYFCASSVGSSGGNEQFFGPGTRLTVL.

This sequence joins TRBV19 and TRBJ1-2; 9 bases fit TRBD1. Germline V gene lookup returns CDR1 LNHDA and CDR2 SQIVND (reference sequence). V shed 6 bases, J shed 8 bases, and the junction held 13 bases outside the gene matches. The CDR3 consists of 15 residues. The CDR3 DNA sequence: TGTGCCAGTAGCCTCCGGGACAGGGCGATCGAGGGCTACACCTTC. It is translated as CASSLRDRAIEGYTF. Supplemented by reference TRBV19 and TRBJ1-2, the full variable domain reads DGGITQSPKYLFRKEGQNVTLSCEQNLNHDAMYWYRQDPGQGLRLIYYSQIVNDFQKGDIAEGYSVSREKKESFPLTVTSAQKNPTAFYLCASSLRDRAIEGYTFGSGTRLTVV.

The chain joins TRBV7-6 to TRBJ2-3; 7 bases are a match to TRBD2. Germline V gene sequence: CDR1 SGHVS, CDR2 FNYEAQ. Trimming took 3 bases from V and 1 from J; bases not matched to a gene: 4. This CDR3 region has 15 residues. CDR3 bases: TGTGCCAGCAGCTTCGAACGGGGGGGCACAGATACGCAGTATTTT. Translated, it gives CASSFERGGTDTQYF. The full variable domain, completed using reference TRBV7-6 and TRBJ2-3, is GAGVSQSPRYKVTKRGQDVALRCDPISGHVSLYWYRQALGQGPEFLTYFNYEAQQDKSGLPNDRFSAERPEGSISTLTIQRTEQRDSAMYRCASSFERGGTDTQYFGPGTRLTVL.

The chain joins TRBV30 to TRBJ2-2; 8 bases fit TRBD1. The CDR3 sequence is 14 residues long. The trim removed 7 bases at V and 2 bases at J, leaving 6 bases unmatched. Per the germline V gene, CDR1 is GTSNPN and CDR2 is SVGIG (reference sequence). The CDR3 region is CASQGAPNTGELFF. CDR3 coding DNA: TGTGCCTCCCAGGGGGCGCCCAACACCGGGGAGCTGTTTTTT.

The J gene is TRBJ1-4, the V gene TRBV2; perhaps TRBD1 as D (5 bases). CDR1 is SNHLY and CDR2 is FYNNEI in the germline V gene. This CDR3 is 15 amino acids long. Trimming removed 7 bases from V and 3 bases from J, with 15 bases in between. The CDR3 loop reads CASTPRWGPNEKLFF. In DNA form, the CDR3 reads TGTGCCAGCACACCGAGGTGGGGCCCTAATGAAAAACTGTTTTTT.

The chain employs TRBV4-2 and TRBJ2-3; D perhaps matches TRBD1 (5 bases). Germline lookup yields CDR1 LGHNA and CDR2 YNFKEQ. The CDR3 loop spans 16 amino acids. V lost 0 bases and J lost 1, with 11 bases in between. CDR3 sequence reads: CASSQDDSLGTDTQYF. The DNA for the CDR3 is TGTGCCAGCAGCCAAGACGACAGTCTAGGCACAGATACGCAGTATTTT.

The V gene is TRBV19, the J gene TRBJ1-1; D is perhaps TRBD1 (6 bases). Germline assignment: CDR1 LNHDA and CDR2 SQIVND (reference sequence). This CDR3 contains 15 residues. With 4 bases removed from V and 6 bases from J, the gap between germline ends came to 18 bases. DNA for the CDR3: TGTGCCAGTAGTAACCCACAGGGTTATCGCTCTGAAGCTTTCTTT. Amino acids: CASSNPQGYRSEAFF.

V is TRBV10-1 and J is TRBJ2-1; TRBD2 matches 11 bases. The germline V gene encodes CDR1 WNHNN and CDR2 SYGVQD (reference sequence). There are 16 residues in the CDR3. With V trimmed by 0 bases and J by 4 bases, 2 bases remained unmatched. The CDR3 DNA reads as TGCGCCAGCAGTGAGTCTCTAGCGGGGGGATACAATGAGCAGTTCTTC. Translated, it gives CASSESLAGGYNEQFF.

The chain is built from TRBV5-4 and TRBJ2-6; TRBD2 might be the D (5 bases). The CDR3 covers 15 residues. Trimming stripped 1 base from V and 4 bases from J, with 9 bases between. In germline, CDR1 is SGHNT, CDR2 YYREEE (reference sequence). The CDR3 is CASSLTGRGANVLTF. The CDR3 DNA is TGTGCCAGCAGCTTGACGGGGAGAGGGGCCAACGTCCTGACTTTC.